The clone carrying this TCR beta chain has ten or more counts. Germline V gives CDR1 LGHDT, CDR2 YNNKEL (reference sequence). V lost 2 bases to trimming and J lost 5 bases; unmatched junction nucleotides: 2. CDR3 length: 15 residues. This entry is derived from a study of regulatory T cells in long-lasting Graves disease. Arm-PCR of CDR3 regions and iRepertoire HTBI primers were used to build TCR beta libraries. TCRdb re-derived calls from the multiplex PCR reads in MiXCR, one entry per CDR3 protein. This table has approximately 460,000 distinct CDR3 sequences, about 16% appearing once. This sample's time point: newly diagnosed GD, antithyroid drugs for less than 3 months. Preparation of the TCR library used RNA extracted from PBMCs. The same sample was also used in a study of T cells in Graves' hyperthyroidism and ophthalmopathy.

The source is a woman aged 25 to 45 with Graves disease. V and J are TRBV3-1 and TRBJ1-5; 11 positions agree with TRBD1. Sequenced here: peripheral blood mononuclear cells (PBMCs), sampled at new diagnosis, from a patient treated with antithyroid drugs. The CDR3 region is CASSQWGQGDQPQHF. The CDR3 DNA reads TGTGCCAGCAGCCAATGGGGACAGGGGGATCAGCCCCAGCATTTT.